The clone carrying this TCR beta chain was counted ten times or more. The antigen is undetermined. The sample originates from a study of blood T cells in healthy people across ages. General observations from the study: Relative to aged donors, long-lived donors carried more naive CD4+ cells and displayed higher diversity. Roughly linearly, TCR beta diversity per million T cells fell as age increased.

It was with a sample-barcoded 5' primer and a J-beta primer mix that a second PCR of roughly 6 to 12 cycles was run. The authors tagged each cDNA molecule using a template-switch adaptor with 12 random nucleotides. All samples yielded 3 million or more CDR3-containing paired-end reads. TCRdb reprocessed the 5' RACE reads via MiXCR and lists one record per CDR3 protein. The data contain approximately 700,000 distinct CDR3 sequences, roughly 32% of them seen just once; the ten biggest clones take up approximately 15%. Material for sequencing was blood. This receptor was taken from a woman older than 75 in good health.

This CDR3 reads CASTSGPASSYNEQFF. The CDR3, as DNA: TGTGCCAGCACCTCCGGACCGGCGAGCTCCTACAATGAGCAGTTCTTC. The V call is TRBV7-9, the J call TRBJ2-1; D remains ambiguous. The CDR3 extends over 16 amino acids. Looked up from germline, CDR1 is SEHNR and CDR2 is FQNEAQ (reference sequence). The V end lost 7 bases, the J end lost 0 bases, and 16 bases lay between the germline ends.